This TCR beta chain stems from a study of blood T cell repertoires in COVID-19 (dated by TCRdb to about 2020). Notes on the research overall: Samples from collaborators originated in the United States, Italy and Spain and spanned both the acute and convalescent phases of COVID-19. The sample metadata nearly always contained a de-identified subject ID, COVID-19 status, age in years and sex. The dataset comprised deeply sampled blood TCRbeta repertoires from subjects exposed to, actively infected with, or recovered from COVID-19. The samples were drawn from two sources: the first 160 participants of the ongoing ImmuneRACE study, and 1,200 or so subjects contributed by 6 global collaborators. Where HLA class I and class II types were available, the types were taken from metadata supplied by the sample provider, not from assay-based typing. The repertoires were released in a freely available public database intended as a resource for research on the immune response to SARS-CoV-2. The material from the prospective study consisted of cDNA or gDNA derived from T cells, B-cell-depleted T cells, or PBMCs.

TCRbeta CDR3 regions were amplified from genomic DNA by means of the immunoSEQ Assay, a bias-controlled multiplex PCR. Under the source paper's analysis protocol: The number of nucleated cells in each sample was estimated by amplification of reference gene primers within the assay. To quantify the absolute abundance of each unique TCRbeta CDR3 rearrangement, sequence reads were collapsed and filtered. Productive Simpson clonality was computed per sample as the square root of Simpson's diversity index over productive rearrangements. TCRdb carries this immuneACCESS record with in-frame sequences only. Its versions omit some clonotypes, under half of them owing to an unresolved V gene in the studies checked, with the rest unexplained. Clonal size and the V and J genes are those of that table, whereas D and trimming came from the DNA. The sample data list fewer than 250,000 clones, and around 90% of these were observed just once. Clones ranked in the top ten supply 6.5% to 9.5% of the sample.

In the prospective study, participants were about 18 to 95 years old, resided in approximately 22 geographic areas of the United States, and were enrolled through a virtual design. To assign participants to cohorts, the prospective study relied on clinical history that participants themselves reported in a screening survey and a study questionnaire. For ImmuneRACE Cohort 3, a participant was defined as recovered based on two consecutive negative NP/OP PCR tests, clearance by a healthcare professional, or resolution of symptoms. In the prospective study, mobile phlebotomists collected whole blood, serum and a nasopharyngeal or oropharyngeal swab from each participant. Participants in the prospective study had the option to provide additional blood draws and questionnaires over a roughly 2-month period. Blood samples from the prospective study were shipped frozen or at room temperature prior to DNA extraction.

Overall study results and their limits: Clinical and demographic metadata were provided uncurated, with the amount varying by source and participant.

The CDR3 contains 16 residues, cysteine and phenylalanine counted. Solely the CDR3 DNA is kept, with 48 bases framed from the first base. The CDR1 and CDR2 encoded by the germline V gene are SGHRS and YFSETQ. The trim is 4 bases for V and 10 bases for J, with a gap of 21 bases between the germline ends. In the case of this clone: This receptor's antigen is unknown. No per-base quality is available; no much larger clone lies one base away.

This receptor was taken from a woman between 18 and 29 years old who had recovered from COVID-19. Sequencing was performed on PBMCs or T cells enriched from blood (not recorded which). The V and J segments used are TRBV5-1 and TRBJ1-6; D gene: possibly TRBD1, on 6 matching bases. The CDR3 amino acid sequence is: CASSRDTQGAGSPLHF. The DNA sequence is as follows: TGCGCCAGCAGCCGGGACACCCAAGGGGCAGGGTCACCCCTCCACTTT.